The subject of this entry is one TCR beta chain. There is no known antigen for this receptor. Base qualities were left out, and no much larger clone turns up one base away. This sample was included in a study of CD8 T cells in Susac syndrome (dated by TCRdb to the late 2010s). For the study in its entirety: Of the Susac syndrome patients who were sequenced, under 10 were in clinical remission while roughly 6 had clinically active disease. At blood withdrawal, Susac syndrome patients were therapy-naive, treated with corticosteroids (with IVIg additionally given to some), or treated with IVIg alone. The study used repertoire sequencing to test whether antigen drove CD8+ T cell activation and differentiation in Susac syndrome. The investigation overall reported the following: The number of individuals in the TCR sequencing and HLA analysis was recognized as being relatively small. The CD4+ T cell repertoire of patients with Susac syndrome showed no detectable clonal expansion.

Peripheral blood CD8+ and CD4+ T cells from healthy donors, Susac syndrome patients and multiple sclerosis patients were profiled by high-throughput TCR beta sequencing. Recently defined diagnostic criteria for definite or probable disease were met by the Susac syndrome patients. CD8+ TEMRA cells were enriched by FACS, while bulk CD8+ and CD4+ T cells were purified by magnetic negative isolation. Blood was collected in EDTA tubes and processed within 24 hours, with PBMCs isolated through density gradient centrifugation. PBMCs intended for TCR sequencing were cryopreserved in liquid nitrogen and were subsequently thawed in a 37 degrees C water bath. The sorted or isolated CD4+, CD8+ and CD8+ TEMRA cells had a purity of 90% or higher. RNA was extracted with the RNeasy kit and 0.5 to 1 ug was reverse transcribed using random hexamers. TCR beta CDR3 regions were amplified with the immunoSEQ multiplex PCR assay covering 54 Vbeta and 13 Jbeta segments. Bias from PCR amplification was corrected by using a synthetic template baseline for primer optimization and for computational correction. Processing in the source paper ran as follows. Reads were assigned to V, D and J genes according to IMGT and analyzed in immunoSEQ Analyzer, with only productive sequences retained. Clonality was computed as one minus Shannon entropy normalized by log2 of the number of productive unique sequences. For each patient and control, public and private clones were evaluated among the 100 most prevalent clones. Clones were defined as Susac-specific if absent from the healthy and MS cohorts, from 900 to 1,200 published viral clones and from other ImmuneACCESS disease sequences. The public reads were reprocessed in TCRdb via fastp at Q25 and MiXCR, keeping in-frame beta chains. Entries are consolidated by CDR3 protein sequence, retaining the most common genes and DNA. What appears here as the V and J calls and clone size reflects TCRdb's work, not the paper's. The sample profile shows around 170,000 distinct CDR3 sequences; approximately 94% of them were found once. The ten largest account for 0.098% of the sample.

Sequencing was performed on CD4+ T cells from PBMCs. The receptor was derived from a human donor with Susac syndrome.

The CDR3 reads CSARKARDYEQYF. The DNA sequence is given as TGCAGTGCCCGCAAGGCCAGGGACTACGAGCAGTACTTC. The chain is assembled from TRBV20-1 and TRBJ2-7; a tentative D match to TRBD1 spans 5 bases. V drops 6 bases and J drops 3 bases, leaving 15 bases in between. Taken from the germline V gene (reference sequence), the CDR1 and CDR2 loops are DFQATT and SNEGSKA. From the cysteine up to the phenylalanine, the CDR3 has a length of 13 residues. The retained sequence is limited to the CDR3, 39 bases, with the frame set at the first base.